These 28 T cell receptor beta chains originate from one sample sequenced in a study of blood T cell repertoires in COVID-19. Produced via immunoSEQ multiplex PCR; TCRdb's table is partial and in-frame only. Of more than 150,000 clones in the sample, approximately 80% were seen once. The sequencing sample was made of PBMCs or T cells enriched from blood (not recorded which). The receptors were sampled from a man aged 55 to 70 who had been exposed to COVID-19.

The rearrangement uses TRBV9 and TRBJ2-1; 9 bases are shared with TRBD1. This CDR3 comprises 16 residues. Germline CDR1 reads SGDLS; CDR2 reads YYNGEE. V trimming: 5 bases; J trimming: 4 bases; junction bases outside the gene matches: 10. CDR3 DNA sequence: TGTGCCAGCAGACCAATGGGGACAGGGATATACAATGAGCAGTTCTTC. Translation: CASRPMGTGIYNEQFF.

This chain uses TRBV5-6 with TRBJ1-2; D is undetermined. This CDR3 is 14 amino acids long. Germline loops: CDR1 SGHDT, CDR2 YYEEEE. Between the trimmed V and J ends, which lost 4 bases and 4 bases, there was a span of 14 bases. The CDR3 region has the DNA TGTGCCAGCAGCAATGACCCGTCGGGCTATGGCTACACCTTC. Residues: CASSNDPSGYGYTF.

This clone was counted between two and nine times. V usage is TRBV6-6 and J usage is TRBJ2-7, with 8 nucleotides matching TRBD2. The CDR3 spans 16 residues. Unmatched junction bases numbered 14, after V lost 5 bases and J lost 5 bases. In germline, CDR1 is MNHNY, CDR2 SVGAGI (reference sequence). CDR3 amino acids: CASSRATRLAKNEQYF. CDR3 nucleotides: TGTGCCAGCAGTCGAGCCACCAGACTAGCGAAGAACGAGCAGTACTTC.

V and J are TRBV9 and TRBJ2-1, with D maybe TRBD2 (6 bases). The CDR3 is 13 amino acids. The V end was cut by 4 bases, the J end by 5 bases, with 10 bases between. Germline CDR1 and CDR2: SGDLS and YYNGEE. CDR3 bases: TGTGCCAGCAGCCGGGACTGGAACAATGAGCAGTTCTTC. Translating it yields CASSRDWNNEQFF.

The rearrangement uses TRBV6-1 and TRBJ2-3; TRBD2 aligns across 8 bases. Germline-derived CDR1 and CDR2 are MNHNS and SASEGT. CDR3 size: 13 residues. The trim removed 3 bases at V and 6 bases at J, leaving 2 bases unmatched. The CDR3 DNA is TGTGCCAGCAGTGACGGGAGGGCGGATACGCAGTATTTT. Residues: CASSDGRADTQYF.

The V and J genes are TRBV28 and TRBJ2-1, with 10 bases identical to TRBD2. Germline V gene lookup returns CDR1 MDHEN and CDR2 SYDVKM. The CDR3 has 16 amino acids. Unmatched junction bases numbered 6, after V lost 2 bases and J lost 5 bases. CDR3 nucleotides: TGTGCCAGCAGTTTAAACGGGCTAGCGGGAGACAATGAGCAGTTCTTC. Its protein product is CASSLNGLAGDNEQFF.

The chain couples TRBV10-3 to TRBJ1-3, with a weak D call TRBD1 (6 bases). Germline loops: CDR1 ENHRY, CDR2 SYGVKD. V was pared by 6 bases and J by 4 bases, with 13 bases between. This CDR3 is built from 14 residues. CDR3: CAISRGGGGNTIYF. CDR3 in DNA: TGTGCCATCAGCCGCGGCGGGGGCGGAAACACCATATATTTT.

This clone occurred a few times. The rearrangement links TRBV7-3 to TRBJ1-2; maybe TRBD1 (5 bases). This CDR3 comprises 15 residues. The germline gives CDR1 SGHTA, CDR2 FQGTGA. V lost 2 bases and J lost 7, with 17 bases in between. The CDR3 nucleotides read TGTGCCAGCAGCTTAGACGGGGGAAGGTACGGTGGCTACACCTTC. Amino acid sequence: CASSLDGGRYGGYTF.

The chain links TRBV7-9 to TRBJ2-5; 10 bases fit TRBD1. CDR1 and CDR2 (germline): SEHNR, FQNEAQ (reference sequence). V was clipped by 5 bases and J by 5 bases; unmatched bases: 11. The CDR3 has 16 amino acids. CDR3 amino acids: CASSASGTGVGETQYF. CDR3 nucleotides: TGTGCCAGCAGCGCCTCCGGGACAGGGGTCGGGGAGACCCAGTACTTC. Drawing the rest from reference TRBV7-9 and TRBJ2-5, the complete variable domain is DTGVSQNPRHKITKRGQNVTFRCDPISEHNRLYWYRQTLGQGPEFLTYFQNEAQLEKSRLLSDRFSAERPKGSFSTLEIQRTEQGDSAMYLCASSASGTGVGETQYFGPGTRLLVL.

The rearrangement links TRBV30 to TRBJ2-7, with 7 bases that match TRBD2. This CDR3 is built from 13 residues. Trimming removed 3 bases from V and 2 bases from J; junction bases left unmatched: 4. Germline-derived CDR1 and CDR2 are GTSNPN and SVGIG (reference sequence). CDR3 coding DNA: TGTGCCTGGAGCGGGGGGTCCCCCTACGAGCAGTACTTC. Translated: CAWSGGSPYEQYF.

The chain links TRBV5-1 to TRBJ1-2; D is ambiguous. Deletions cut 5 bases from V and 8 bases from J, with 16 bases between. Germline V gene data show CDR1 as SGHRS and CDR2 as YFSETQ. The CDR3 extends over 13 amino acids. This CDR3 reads CASRSVPEDGYTF. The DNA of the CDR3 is TGCGCCAGCAGATCTGTGCCGGAGGACGGCTACACCTTC. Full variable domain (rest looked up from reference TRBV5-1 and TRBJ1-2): KAGVTQTPRYLIKTRGQQVTLSCSPISGHRSVSWYQQTPGQGLQFLFEYFSETQRNKGNFPGRFSGRQFSNSRSEMNVSTLELGDSALYLCASRSVPEDGYTFGSGTRLTVV.

CDR3 in amino acids: CSVARLAGSYEQYF. CDR3 sequence (DNA): TGCAGCGTCGCTCGACTAGCGGGGTCCTACGAGCAGTACTTC. The gene calls are TRBV29-1 and TRBJ2-7, with 11 nucleotides matching TRBD2. Germline trimming cut 6 bases from V and 1 base from J; bases unmatched to any gene: 5. The CDR3 totals 14 residues. The germline V gene has CDR1 SQVTM and CDR2 ANQGSEA.

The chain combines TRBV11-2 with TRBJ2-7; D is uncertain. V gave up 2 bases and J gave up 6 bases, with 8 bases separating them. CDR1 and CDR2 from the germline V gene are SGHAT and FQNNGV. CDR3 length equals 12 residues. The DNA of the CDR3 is TGTGCCAGCAGCTTAAATCTCTCCGAGCAGTACTTC. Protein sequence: CASSLNLSEQYF.

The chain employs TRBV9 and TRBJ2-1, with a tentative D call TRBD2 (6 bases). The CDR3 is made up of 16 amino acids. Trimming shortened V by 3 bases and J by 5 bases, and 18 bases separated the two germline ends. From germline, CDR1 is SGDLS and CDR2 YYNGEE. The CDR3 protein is CASSARGQPKNNEQFF. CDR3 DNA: TGTGCCAGCAGCGCGCGGGGCCAACCAAAGAACAATGAGCAGTTCTTC.

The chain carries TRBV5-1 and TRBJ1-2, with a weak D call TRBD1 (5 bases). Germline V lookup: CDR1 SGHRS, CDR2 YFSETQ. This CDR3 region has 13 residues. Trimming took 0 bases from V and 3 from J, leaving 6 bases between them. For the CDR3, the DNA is TGCGCCAGCAGCTTGGTAGGGGACTATGGCTACACCTTC. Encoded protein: CASSLVGDYGYTF.

This CDR3 is CASSPLPRESSREQFF. The CDR3 DNA follows: TGTGCCAGCTCACCCCTCCCGCGGGAGTCCTCCCGTGAGCAGTTCTTC. The V call is TRBV18, the J call TRBJ2-1, with 7 bases lining up with TRBD2. V shed 3 bases, J shed 9 bases, and the junction held 14 bases outside the gene matches. The CDR3 runs to 16 residues. The germline V gene has CDR1 KGHSH and CDR2 LQKENI.

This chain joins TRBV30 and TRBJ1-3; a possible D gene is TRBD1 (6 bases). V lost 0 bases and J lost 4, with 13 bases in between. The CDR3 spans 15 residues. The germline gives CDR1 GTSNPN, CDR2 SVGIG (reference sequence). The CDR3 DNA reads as TGTGCCTGGAGTGTAGGGTTACAGGGAGGAAACACCATATATTTT. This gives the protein CAWSVGLQGGNTIYF.

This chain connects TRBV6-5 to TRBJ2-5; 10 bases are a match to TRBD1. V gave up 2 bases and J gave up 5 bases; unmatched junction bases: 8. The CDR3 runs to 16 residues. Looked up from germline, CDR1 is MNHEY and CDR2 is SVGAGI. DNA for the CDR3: TGTGCCAGCAGTTACCTAACGACAGGGGGCCGGGAGACCCAGTACTTC. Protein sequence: CASSYLTTGGRETQYF.

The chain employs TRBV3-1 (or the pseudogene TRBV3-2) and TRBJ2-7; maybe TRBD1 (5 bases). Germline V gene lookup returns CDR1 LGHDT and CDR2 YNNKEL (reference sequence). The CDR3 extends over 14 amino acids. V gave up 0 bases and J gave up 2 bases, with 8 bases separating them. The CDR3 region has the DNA TGTGCCAGCAGCCAAGACCTCAGGGCCTACGAGCAGTACTTC. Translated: CASSQDLRAYEQYF.

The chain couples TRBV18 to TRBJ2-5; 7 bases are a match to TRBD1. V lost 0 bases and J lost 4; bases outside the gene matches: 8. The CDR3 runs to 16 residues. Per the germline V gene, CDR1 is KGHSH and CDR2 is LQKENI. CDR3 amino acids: CASSPPSQGVGETQYF. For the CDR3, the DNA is TGTGCCAGCTCACCACCGAGCCAGGGGGTAGGAGAGACCCAGTACTTC.

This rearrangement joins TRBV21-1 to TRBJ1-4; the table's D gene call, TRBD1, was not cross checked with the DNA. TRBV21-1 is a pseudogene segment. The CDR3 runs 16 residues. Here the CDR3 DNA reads TGTGCCAGCAGCAAAGTGCCAGGCGAAACTAATGAAAAACTGTTTTTT. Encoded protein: CASSKVPGETNEKLFF.

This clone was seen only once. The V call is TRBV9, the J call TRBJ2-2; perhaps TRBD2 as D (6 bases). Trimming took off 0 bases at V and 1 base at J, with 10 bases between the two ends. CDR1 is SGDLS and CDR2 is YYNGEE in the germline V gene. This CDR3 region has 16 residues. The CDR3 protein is CASSVGVGGNTGELFF. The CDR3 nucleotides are TGTGCCAGCAGCGTAGGGGTGGGAGGGAACACCGGGGAGCTGTTTTTT. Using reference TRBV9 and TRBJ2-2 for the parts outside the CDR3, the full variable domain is DSGVTQTPKHLITATGQRVTLRCSPRSGDLSVYWYQQSLDQGLQFLIQYYNGEERAKGNILERFSAQQFPDLHSELNLSSLELGDSALYFCASSVGVGGNTGELFFGEGSRLTVL.

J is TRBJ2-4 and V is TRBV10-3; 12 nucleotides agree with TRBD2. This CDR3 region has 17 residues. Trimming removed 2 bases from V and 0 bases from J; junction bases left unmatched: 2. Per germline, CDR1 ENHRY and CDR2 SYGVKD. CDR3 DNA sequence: TGTGCCATCAGTGAGGAGGGACTAGCGGGAGCCAAAAACATTCAGTACTTC. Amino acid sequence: CAISEEGLAGAKNIQYF.

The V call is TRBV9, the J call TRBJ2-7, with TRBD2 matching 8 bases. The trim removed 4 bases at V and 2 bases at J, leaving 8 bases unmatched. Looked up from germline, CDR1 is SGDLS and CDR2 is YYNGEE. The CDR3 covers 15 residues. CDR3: CASSLTAGGTYEQYF. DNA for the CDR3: TGTGCCAGCAGCCTTACGGCGGGAGGTACCTACGAGCAGTACTTC.

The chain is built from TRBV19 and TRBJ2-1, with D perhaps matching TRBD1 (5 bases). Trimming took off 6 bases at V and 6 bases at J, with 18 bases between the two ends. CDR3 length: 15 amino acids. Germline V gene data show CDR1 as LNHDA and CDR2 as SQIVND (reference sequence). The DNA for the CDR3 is TGTGCCAGTAGCTCCCAGGGTCTTAAGGGCAATGAGCAGTTCTTC. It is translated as CASSSQGLKGNEQFF.

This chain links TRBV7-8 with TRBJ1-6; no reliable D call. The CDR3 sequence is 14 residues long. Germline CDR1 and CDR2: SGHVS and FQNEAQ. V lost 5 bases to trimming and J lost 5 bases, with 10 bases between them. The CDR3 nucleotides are TGTGCCAGCAGCCTTAACAGAGATAATTCACCCCTCCACTTT. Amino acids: CASSLNRDNSPLHF.

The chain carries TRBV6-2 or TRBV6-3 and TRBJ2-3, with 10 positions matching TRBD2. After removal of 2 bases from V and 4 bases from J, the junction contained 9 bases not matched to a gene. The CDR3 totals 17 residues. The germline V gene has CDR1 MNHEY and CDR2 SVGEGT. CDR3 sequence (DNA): TGTGCCAGCAGTTACCCCTCTAGCGGGAGAGGATCAGATACGCAGTATTTT. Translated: CASSYPSSGRGSDTQYF.

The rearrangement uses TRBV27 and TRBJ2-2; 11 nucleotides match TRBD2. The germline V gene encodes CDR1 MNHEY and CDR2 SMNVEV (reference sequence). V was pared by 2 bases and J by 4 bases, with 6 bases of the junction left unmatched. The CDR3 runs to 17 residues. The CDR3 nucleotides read TGTGCCAGCAGTTTAAGAGTTCTAGCGGGAGGCACCGGGGAGCTGTTTTTT. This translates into CASSLRVLAGGTGELFF.